This T cell receptor (beta chain) was recorded in a study of T cell clonality in common variable immunodeficiency. Study outcomes and limitations: Fewer TCRbeta clones were shared among CVID subjects than controls. Links between repertoire features and CVID complications were heterogeneity-limited.

This clone was observed a few times. What it binds is unknown. Coverage ceases 3 residues before the CDR3 finishes, and the germline J gene fills in the end. CDR1 SNHLY and CDR2 FYNNEI come from the germline V gene. Trimming left V 5 bases short and J 9 bases short, with 14 bases between. The CDR3 length is 14 residues. Method: immunoSEQ multiplex PCR; TCRdb's copy keeps in-frame clones and lacks some. The repertoire consists of roughly 30,000 clones, none detected only once. V and J are TRBV2 and TRBJ1-6; tentatively, D is TRBD1 (6 bases). This receptor was obtained from a person between 18 and 75 years old in good health. Input material: peripheral blood mononuclear cells. CDR3 amino acids: CASSRTEESSPLHF. The sequenced part of the CDR3 DNA is TGTGCCAGCAGTCGGACAGAGGAATCTTCACCC.